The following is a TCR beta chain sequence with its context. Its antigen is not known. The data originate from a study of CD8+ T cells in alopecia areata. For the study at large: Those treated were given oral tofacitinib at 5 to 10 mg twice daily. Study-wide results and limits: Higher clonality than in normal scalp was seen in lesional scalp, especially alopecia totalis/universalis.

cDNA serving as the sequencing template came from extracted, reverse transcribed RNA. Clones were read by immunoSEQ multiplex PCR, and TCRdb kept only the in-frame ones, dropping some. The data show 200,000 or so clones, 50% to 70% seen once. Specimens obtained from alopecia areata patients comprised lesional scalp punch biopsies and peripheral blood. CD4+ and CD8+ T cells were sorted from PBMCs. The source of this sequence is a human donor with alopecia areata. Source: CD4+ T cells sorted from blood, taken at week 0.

The CDR3 sequence is CASSVGIETSGQNIQYF. The CDR3 DNA reads as TGTGCCAGCAGCGTAGGTATTGAGACTAGCGGGCAAAACATTCAGTACTTC. This chain connects TRBV9 to TRBJ2-4, with 10 bases matching TRBD2. The CDR3 consists of 17 residues. Germline values: CDR1 SGDLS, CDR2 YYNGEE. After removal of 0 bases from V and 5 bases from J, the junction contained 8 bases not matched to a gene.